This TCR beta chain was documented in a study of T-cell memory formation after mild COVID-19 (dated by TCRdb to the early 2020s). Turning to the overall study: Most TCR sequence clusters were specific to one of the two donors. T-cell clones expanding and contracting after mild COVID-19 in two donors were tracked by longitudinal TCRalpha and TCRbeta repertoire sequencing. Two young, previously healthy adult volunteers, one female and one male, were included in the cohort.

PBMCs were isolated by Ficoll-Paque density gradient centrifugation. The CDR3 numbers 14 residues from cysteine through phenylalanine. Of the read, only the CDR3 DNA is kept; its 42 bases are in frame from base 1. The V end gives up 4 bases and the J end 1 base, leaving 4 bases in the junction not matched to a gene. CDR1 SGHRS and CDR2 YFSETQ were looked up in the germline V gene. Overall study results and their limits: Clones contracting from day 15 to 85 had balanced CD4/CD8 phenotypes, while a second wave expanding from day 15 to 37 was biased towards CD4+. The study covered only a couple of mild cases, and larger cohorts including severe cases with pre-infection samples were considered necessary. Contracting CD4+ clones were found mainly in CM and EM memory subsets, while CD8+ clones were enriched in EMRA. SARS-CoV-2 specificity was not confirmed for the second-wave clones peaking on day 37. The detection of some responding clones in pre-infection memory suggests that pre-existing cross-reactive memory T cells joined the SARS-CoV-2 response.

TCRdb lists the instrument as Illumina NovaSeq 6000. Using 5'RACE with constant-segment primers, TCRalpha and TCRbeta cDNA libraries were constructed, with sample barcodes and unique molecular identifiers added in the process. Trizol reagent was used to extract RNA from every sample. The libraries were amplified in two PCR steps, and the second step added a second sample barcode and Illumina TruSeq adapters. Libraries were sequenced on an Illumina NovaSeq with 2 x 150 bp paired-end reads. In the source study's methods: Reads were demultiplexed and collapsed into UMI-guided consensus sequences with migec v1.2.7. Using mixcr v2.1.11, the UMI consensuses were aligned to TRA and TRB V and J templates and assembled into clonotypes. Expanded or contracted clonotypes were those called significant by both edgeR and NoisET, with noise models trained on biological replicates. For edgeR calls, the cutoffs were a false discovery rate-adjusted p below 0.01 and a log2 fold-change threshold of 1. As an exploratory analysis of dynamics, max-normalized trajectories of the 1000 most abundant clonotypes were examined by PCA with hierarchical clustering. The CD4 or CD8 phenotype of responding clones was assigned using the separately sequenced CD4+ and CD8+ repertoires. Clones were called with MiXCR by TCRdb after fastp trimmed the public reads at Q25, and only in-frame beta chains were retained. One record per CDR3 amino acid sequence lists the most common genes and DNA. TCRdb's processing, not the authors' own work, is the source of the V and J calls. This sample comprises under 300,000 distinct CDR3 sequences, 8% to 10% of them detected only once. The ten top clones hold around 21% of the sample.

In regard to this clonotype: It lacks a known antigen. Base qualities are not provided; no much larger clone lies one nucleotide away.

The chain is assembled from TRBV5-1 and TRBJ1-1; TRBD1 lines up with 7 middle nucleotides. This clonotype was obtained from a man younger than 35 who had mild COVID-19 (a few samples of this study predate the infection). The sample titles of this study are shuffled in the database, so cell type and time point are left out; the donor was told from shared clones. The sequencing input was PBMCs or a T cell subset sorted from them (not recorded which). The nucleotide sequence is TGCGCCAGCAGCAACACAGGGGAGAACACTGAAGCTTTCTTT. It codes for CASSNTGENTEAFF.